Each of the 13 T cell receptor beta chains below was sequenced from the same sample in a study of blood T cells in healthy people across ages. The use of a sample-barcoded 5' primer and a J-beta primer mix characterized a second PCR of 7 to 11 cycles. MiXCR was run by TCRdb on the 5' RACE reads, yielding one entry per CDR3 protein. The sample lists around 820,000 distinct CDR3 sequences; 20% to 25% were seen once. This sample also appeared in a second study, on T cells of mothers and their children.

The sample comprised blood. Receptor source: a boy younger than 18 in good health.

The chain combines TRBV3-1 with TRBJ2-4; TRBD2 matches 11 bases. CDR3 size: 16 residues. V shed 4 bases and J 6 bases; nucleotides not matched to a gene: 8. Germline CDR1 and CDR2: LGHDT and YNNKEL (reference sequence). CDR3 bases: TGTGCCAGCAGCCCTGTTGCTGGGACTAGCGGAAACATTCAGTACTTC. The encoded protein is CASSPVAGTSGNIQYF. Together with reference TRBV3-1 and TRBJ2-4, the CDR3 gives the full variable domain: DTAVSQTPKYLVTQMGNDKSIKCEQNLGHDTMYWYKQDSKKFLKIMFSYNNKELIINETVPNRFSPKSPDKAHLNLHINSLELGDSAVYFCASSPVAGTSGNIQYFGAGTRLSVL.

The chain joins TRBV6-1 to TRBJ2-3; 10 bases match TRBD2. The CDR3 sequence is 17 residues long. Losses at the gene ends were 7 bases for V and 2 bases for J; bases not matched to a gene: 12. From germline, CDR1 is MNHNS and CDR2 SASEGT. CDR3 nucleotides: TGTGCCAGCATAGGAAGTGGACTAGCGGTATCCACAGATACGCAGTATTTT. This codes for CASIGSGLAVSTDTQYF.

This clonotype was seen more than once but under ten times. This chain uses TRBV4-3 with TRBJ1-5; D call uncertain. The CDR3 is 14 amino acids. Germline CDR1 reads LGHNA; CDR2 reads YSLEER. V lost 5 bases and J lost 4, with 12 bases in between. This chain's CDR3 is CASSAENKNQPQHF. The CDR3 region has the DNA TGCGCCAGCAGCGCCGAGAACAAAAATCAGCCCCAGCATTTT.

This clonotype was picked up a small number of times. The chain links TRBV6-6 to TRBJ2-5; no firm D call. Per the germline V gene, CDR1 is MNHNY and CDR2 is SVGAGI (reference sequence). Deletions cut 0 bases from V and 1 base from J, with 6 bases between. The CDR3 totals 14 residues. The CDR3 sequence: CASSYSVSQETQYF. In DNA, the CDR3 is TGTGCCAGCAGTTACTCGGTCAGCCAAGAGACCCAGTACTTC.

This clonotype was seen a few times. One end of the junction does not line up with germline, which may come from a read error. The V gene is TRBV6-1, the J gene TRBJ2-2; a weak D match, TRBD2 (5 bases). CDR1 is MNHNS, CDR2 SASEGT, per germline. This CDR3 has 13 amino acids. CDR3 DNA: TGTGCCGTCGAGGCCCGGAACACCGGGGAGCTGGTTTTT. This encodes CAVEARNTGELVF.

The chain recombines TRBV12-3 or TRBV12-4 with TRBJ2-1, with a tentative D call TRBD2 (5 bases). V was pared by 6 bases and J by 5 bases, with 17 bases between. This CDR3 contains 15 residues. CDR3 DNA: TGTGCCAGCAGCCCCTGGGGTGCGGGTGACAATGAGCAGTTCTTC. This sequence encodes CASSPWGAGDNEQFF.

This clonotype appeared a few times. V is TRBV6-5 and J is TRBJ2-7, with 9 nucleotides matching TRBD1. CDR3 size: 15 residues. Unmatched junction bases numbered 7, after V lost 7 bases and J lost 0 bases. Looked up from germline, CDR1 is MNHEY and CDR2 is SVGAGI. The chain's CDR3 is CASNPGTGSSYEQYF. DNA of the CDR3: TGTGCCAGCAACCCCGGGACAGGGTCCTCCTACGAGCAGTACTTC.

This clonotype was seen a few times. V is TRBV9 and J is TRBJ1-1; perhaps TRBD1 as D (5 bases). The ends were cut back, 4 bases at V and 5 bases at J, with 12 bases in the middle. The CDR3 contains 13 residues. CDR1 is SGDLS and CDR2 is YYNGEE in the germline V gene. The CDR3 reads CASSPPWGTEAFF. The CDR3 coding sequence is TGTGCCAGCAGCCCCCCCTGGGGGACTGAAGCTTTCTTT.

The chain is built from TRBV20-1 and TRBJ2-1; TRBD1 might be the D (5 bases). The CDR3 has 14 residues. V was clipped by 4 bases and J by 0 bases, with 10 bases between them. Germline V CDR1 and CDR2: DFQATT, SNEGSKA (reference sequence). In DNA form, the CDR3 reads TGCAGTGCTATTAGACAGAGCTCCTACAATGAGCAGTTCTTC. It translates to CSAIRQSSYNEQFF.

This sequence joins TRBV14 and TRBJ2-1; possibly TRBD1 for D (5 bases). The DNA end is more similar to TRBJ2-7, so the J call may be wrong. CDR3 length: 13 amino acids. The V gene's germline CDR1 is SGHDN and CDR2 FVKESK. CDR3 sequence (DNA): TGTGCCAGCAGCCAAGCTGGGGCGAGCGAGCAGTACTTC. Residues: CASSQAGASEQYF.

V and J are TRBV6-6 and TRBJ1-5; TRBD1 matches at 9 bases. With 6 bases clipped from V and 5 bases from J, the junction kept 8 bases outside the gene matches. The CDR3 totals 15 residues. Per germline, CDR1 MNHNY and CDR2 SVGAGI (reference sequence). This CDR3 is CASRAPGQGHQPQHF. CDR3 nucleotide sequence: TGTGCCAGCAGAGCACCGGGACAGGGACATCAGCCCCAGCATTTT.

V gene TRBV20-1 combines with J gene TRBJ1-1; a possible D gene is TRBD1 (5 bases). Trimming stripped 6 bases from V and 4 bases from J, with 15 bases between. CDR1 and CDR2 from the germline V gene are DFQATT and SNEGSKA (reference sequence). The CDR3 length is 13 residues. The CDR3 loop is CSALGPAGTEAFF. The CDR3 DNA is TGCAGTGCCTTGGGGCCGGCGGGCACTGAAGCTTTCTTT.

This chain uses TRBV9 with TRBJ2-7; 9 bases align to TRBD2. Germline V gene lookup returns CDR1 SGDLS and CDR2 YYNGEE. The trim removed 10 bases at V and 4 bases at J, leaving 15 bases unmatched. There are 15 residues in the CDR3. CDR3 nucleotide sequence: TGTGCCTCGAGTCGGGGTAGCGGGAGTTTATACGAGCAGTACTTC. Residues: CASSRGSGSLYEQYF.